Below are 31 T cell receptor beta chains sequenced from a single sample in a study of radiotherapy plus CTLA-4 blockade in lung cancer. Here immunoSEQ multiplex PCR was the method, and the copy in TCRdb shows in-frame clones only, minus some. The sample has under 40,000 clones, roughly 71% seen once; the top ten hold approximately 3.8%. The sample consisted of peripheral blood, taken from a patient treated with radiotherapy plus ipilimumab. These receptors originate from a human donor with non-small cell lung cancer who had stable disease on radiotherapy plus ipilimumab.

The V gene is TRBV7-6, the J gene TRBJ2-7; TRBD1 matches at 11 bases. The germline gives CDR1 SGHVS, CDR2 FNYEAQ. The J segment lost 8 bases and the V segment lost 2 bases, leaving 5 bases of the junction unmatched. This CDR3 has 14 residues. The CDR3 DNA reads TGTGCCAGCAGCTTACCGGGACAGGGGGGTCAGCAGTACTTC. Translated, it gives CASSLPGQGGQQYF. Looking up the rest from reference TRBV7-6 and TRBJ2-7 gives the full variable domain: GAGVSQSPRYKVTKRGQDVALRCDPISGHVSLYWYRQALGQGPEFLTYFNYEAQQDKSGLPNDRFSAERPEGSISTLTIQRTEQRDSAMYRCASSLPGQGGQQYFGPGTRLTVT.

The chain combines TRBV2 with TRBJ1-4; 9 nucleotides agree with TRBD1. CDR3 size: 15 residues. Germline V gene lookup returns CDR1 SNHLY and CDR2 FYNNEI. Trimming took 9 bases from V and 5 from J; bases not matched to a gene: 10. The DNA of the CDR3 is TGTGCCAGTATGGAGCTGGGACAGGGAAATGAAAAACTGTTTTTT. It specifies CASMELGQGNEKLFF.

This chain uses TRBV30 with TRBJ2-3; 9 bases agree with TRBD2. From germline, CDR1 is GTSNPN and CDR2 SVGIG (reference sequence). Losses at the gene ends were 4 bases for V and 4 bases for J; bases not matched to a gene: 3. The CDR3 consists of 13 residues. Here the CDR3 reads CAWNLAGSDTQYF. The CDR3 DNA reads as TGTGCCTGGAACCTAGCGGGATCAGATACGCAGTATTTT.

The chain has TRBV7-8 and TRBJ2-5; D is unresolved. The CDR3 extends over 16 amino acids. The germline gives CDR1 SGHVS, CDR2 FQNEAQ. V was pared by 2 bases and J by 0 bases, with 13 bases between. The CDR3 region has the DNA TGTGCCAGCAGCTTAATTGGGGTCCTGTACCAAGAGACCCAGTACTTC. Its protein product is CASSLIGVLYQETQYF.

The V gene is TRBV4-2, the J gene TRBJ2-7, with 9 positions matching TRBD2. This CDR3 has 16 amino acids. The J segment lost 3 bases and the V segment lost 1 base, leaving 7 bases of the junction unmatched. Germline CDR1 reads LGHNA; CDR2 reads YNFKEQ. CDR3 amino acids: CASSQVTGTSFYEQYF. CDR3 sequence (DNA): TGTGCCAGCAGCCAAGTTACCGGGACTAGCTTCTACGAGCAGTACTTC.

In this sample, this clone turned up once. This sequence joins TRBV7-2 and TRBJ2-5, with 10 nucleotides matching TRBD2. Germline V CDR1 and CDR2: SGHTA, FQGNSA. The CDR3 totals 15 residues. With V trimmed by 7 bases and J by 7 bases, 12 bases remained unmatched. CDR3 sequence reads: CASTLRLAGEATQYF. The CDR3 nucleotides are TGTGCCAGCACCCTCCGGCTAGCGGGAGAGGCGACCCAGTACTTC.

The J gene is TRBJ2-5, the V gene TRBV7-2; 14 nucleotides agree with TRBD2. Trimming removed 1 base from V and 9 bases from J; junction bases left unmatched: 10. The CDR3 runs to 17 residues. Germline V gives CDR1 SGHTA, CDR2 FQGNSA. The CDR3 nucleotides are TGTGCCAGCAGCTTAGGGACTAGCGGGAGGCCGGGGGGGCCCCAGTACTTC. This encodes CASSLGTSGRPGGPQYF. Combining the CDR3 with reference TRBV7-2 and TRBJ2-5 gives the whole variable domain GAGVSQSPSNKVTEKGKDVELRCDPISGHTALYWYRQSLGQGLEFLIYFQGNSAPDKSGLPSDRFSAERTGGSVSTLTIQRTQQEDSAVYLCASSLGTSGRPGGPQYFGPGTRLLVL.

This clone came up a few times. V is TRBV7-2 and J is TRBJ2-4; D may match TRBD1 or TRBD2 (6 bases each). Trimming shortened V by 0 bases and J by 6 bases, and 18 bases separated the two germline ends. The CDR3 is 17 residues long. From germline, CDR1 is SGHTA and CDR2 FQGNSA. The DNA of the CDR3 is TGTGCCAGCAGCTTAGCCCCAGGGGAGGTCCCTCGAAACATTCAGTACTTC. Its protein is CASSLAPGEVPRNIQYF.

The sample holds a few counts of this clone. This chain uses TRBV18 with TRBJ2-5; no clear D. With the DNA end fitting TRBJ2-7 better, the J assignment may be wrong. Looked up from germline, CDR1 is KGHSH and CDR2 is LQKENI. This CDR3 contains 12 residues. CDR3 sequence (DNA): TGTGCCAGCTCCGAAATGAGCTACGAGCAGTACTTC. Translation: CASSEMSYEQYF.

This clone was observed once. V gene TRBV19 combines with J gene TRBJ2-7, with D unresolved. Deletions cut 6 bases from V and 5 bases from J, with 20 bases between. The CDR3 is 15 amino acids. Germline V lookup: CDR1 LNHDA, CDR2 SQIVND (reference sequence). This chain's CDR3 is CASSRPFSDLHEQYF. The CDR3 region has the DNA TGTGCCAGTAGCAGGCCTTTTAGTGATCTCCACGAGCAGTACTTC. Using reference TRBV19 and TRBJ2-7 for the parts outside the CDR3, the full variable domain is DGGITQSPKYLFRKEGQNVTLSCEQNLNHDAMYWYRQDPGQGLRLIYYSQIVNDFQKGDIAEGYSVSREKKESFPLTVTSAQKNPTAFYLCASSRPFSDLHEQYFGPGTRLTVT.

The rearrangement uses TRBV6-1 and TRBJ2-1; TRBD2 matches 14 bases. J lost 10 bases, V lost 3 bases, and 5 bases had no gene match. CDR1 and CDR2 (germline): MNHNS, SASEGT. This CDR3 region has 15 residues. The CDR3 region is CASSETSGRAREQFF. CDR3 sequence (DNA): TGTGCCAGCAGTGAGACTAGCGGGAGGGCCCGGGAGCAGTTCTTC.

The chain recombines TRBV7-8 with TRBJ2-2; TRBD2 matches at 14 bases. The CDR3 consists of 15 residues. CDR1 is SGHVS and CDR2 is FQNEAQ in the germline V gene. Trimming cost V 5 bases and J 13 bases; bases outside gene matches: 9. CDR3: CASSPPGTSGSRLFF. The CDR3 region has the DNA TGTGCCAGCAGCCCCCCGGGGACTAGCGGGAGTCGGCTGTTTTTT.

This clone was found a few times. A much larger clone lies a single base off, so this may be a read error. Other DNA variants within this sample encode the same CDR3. CDR3 coding DNA: TGCGCCAGCAGCGACGGGGGGACAGGGGGCCGAATGGGTGGCTACACCTTC. It translates to CASSDGGTGGRMGGYTF. The chain links TRBV9 to TRBJ1-2, with TRBD1 matching 12 bases. The length of the CDR3 is 17 residues. The V gene's germline CDR1 is SGDLS and CDR2 YYNGEE.

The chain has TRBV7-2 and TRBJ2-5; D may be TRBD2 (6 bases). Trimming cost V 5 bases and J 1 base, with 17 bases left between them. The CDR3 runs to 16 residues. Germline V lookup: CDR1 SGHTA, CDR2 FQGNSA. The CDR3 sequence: CASSIHRGGFQETQYF. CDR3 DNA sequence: TGTGCCAGCAGCATCCACCGCGGAGGGTTCCAAGAGACCCAGTACTTC.

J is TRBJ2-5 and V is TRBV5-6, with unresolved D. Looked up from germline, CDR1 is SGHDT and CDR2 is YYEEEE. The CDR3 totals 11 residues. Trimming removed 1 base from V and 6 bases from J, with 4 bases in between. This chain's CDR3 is CASSLMQTQYF. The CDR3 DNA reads TGTGCCAGCAGCTTGATGCAGACCCAGTACTTC.

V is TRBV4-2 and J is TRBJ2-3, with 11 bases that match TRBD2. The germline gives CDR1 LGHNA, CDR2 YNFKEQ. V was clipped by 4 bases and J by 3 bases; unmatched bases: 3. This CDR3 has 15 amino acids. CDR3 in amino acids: CASSPGTSGTDTQYF. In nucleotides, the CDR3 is TGTGCCAGCAGCCCCGGGACTAGCGGAACAGATACGCAGTATTTT.

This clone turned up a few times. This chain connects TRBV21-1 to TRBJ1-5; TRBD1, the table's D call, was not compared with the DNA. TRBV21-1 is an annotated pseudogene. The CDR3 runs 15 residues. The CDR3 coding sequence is TGTGCCAGCATCGCCGGGACAGGGACTTTGATGCCCCAGCATTTT. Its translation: CASIAGTGTLMPQHF.

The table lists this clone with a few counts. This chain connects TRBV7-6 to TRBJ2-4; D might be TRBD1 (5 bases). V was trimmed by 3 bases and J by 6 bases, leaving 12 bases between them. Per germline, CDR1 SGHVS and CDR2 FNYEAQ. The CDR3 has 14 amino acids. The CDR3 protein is CASSFIETGNIQYF. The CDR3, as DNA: TGTGCCAGCAGCTTTATTGAAACAGGAAACATTCAGTACTTC.

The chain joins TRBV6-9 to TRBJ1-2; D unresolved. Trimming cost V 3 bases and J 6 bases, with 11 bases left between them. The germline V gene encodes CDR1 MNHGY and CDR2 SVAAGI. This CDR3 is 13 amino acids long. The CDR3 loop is CASSYSLRDGYTF. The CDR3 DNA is TGTGCCAGCAGTTACTCGCTCCGGGATGGCTACACCTTC.

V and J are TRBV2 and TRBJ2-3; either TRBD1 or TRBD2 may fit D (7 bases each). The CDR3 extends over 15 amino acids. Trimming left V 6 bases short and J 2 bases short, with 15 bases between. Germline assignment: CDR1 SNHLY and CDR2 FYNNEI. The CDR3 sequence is CASSRGGRDTDTQYF. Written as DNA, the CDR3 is TGTGCCAGCAGCAGGGGGGGGCGGGACACAGATACGCAGTATTTT.

The DNA of the CDR3 is TGTGCCAGCAGCCAGGGGGGTGCCGCAGATACGCAGTATTTT. This sequence encodes CASSQGGAADTQYF. The gene calls are TRBV14 and TRBJ2-3, with D possibly TRBD2 on 6 matching bases. CDR1 SGHDN and CDR2 FVKESK come from the germline V gene. V lost 3 bases and J 4 bases, leaving 11 bases between the germline ends. The CDR3 consists of 14 residues.

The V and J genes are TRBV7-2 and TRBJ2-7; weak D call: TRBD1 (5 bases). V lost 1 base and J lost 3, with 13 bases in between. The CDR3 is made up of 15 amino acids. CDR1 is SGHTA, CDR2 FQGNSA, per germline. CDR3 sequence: CASSLELQGGYEQYF. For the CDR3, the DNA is TGTGCCAGCAGCTTAGAATTGCAGGGCGGCTACGAGCAGTACTTC.

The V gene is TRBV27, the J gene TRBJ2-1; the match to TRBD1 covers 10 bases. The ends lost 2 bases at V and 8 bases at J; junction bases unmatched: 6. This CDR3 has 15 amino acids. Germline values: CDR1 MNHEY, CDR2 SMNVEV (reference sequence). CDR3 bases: TGTGCCAGCAGTTTAAGAGAGGACAGGGGGGATGAGCAGTTCTTC. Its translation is CASSLREDRGDEQFF.

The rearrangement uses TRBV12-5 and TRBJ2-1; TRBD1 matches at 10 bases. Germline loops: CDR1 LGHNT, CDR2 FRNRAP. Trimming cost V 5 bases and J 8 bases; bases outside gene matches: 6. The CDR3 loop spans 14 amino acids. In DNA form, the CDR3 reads TGTGCTAGTGGTGGGGGACAGGGGAACCATGAGCAGTTCTTC. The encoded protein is CASGGGQGNHEQFF.

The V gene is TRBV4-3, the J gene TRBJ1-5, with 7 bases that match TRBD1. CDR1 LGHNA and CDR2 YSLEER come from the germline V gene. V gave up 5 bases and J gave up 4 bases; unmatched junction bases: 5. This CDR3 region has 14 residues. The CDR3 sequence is CASSWDSNNQPQHF. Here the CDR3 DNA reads TGCGCCAGCAGCTGGGACAGCAATAATCAGCCCCAGCATTTT.

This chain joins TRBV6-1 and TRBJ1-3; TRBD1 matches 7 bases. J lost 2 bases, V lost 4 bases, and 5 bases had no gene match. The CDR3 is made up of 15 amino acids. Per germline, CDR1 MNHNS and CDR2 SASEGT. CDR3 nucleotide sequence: TGTGCCAGCAGTGCCTTGACAGGGACTGGAAACACCATATATTTT. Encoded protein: CASSALTGTGNTIYF.

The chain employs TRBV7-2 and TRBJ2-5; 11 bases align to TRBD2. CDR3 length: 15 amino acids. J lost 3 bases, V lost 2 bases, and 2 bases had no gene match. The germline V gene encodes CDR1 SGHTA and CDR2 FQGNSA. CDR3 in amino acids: CASSLSGLAEETQYF. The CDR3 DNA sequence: TGTGCCAGCAGCTTATCGGGACTAGCGGAAGAGACCCAGTACTTC.

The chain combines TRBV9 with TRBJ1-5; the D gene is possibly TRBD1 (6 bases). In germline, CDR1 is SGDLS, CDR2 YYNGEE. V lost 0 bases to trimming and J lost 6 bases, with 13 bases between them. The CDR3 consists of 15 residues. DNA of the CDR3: TGTGCCAGCAGCGTAGGGGCAGGGGTCGGTCAGCCCCAGCATTTT. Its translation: CASSVGAGVGQPQHF.

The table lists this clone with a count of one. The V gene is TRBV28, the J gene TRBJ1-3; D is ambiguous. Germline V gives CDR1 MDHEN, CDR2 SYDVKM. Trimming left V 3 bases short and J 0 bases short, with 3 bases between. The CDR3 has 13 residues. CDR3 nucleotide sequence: TGTGCCAGCAGTTTCAGCTCTGGAAACACCATATATTTT. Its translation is CASSFSSGNTIYF.

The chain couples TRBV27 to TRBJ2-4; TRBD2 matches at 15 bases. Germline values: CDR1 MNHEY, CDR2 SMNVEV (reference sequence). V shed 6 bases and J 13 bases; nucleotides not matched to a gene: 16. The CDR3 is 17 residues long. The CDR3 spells CASRPPPGLAGGPRQYF. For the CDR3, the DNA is TGTGCCAGCAGGCCACCCCCGGGACTAGCGGGAGGCCCACGCCAGTACTTC.

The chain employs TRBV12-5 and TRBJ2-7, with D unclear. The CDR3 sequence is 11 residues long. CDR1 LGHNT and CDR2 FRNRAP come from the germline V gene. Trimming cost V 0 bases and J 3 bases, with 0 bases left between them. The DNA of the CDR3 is TGTGCTAGTGGTTTGGTCTACGAGCAGTACTTC. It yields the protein CASGLVYEQYF.